Here is one TCR beta chain with its context. While infection was still active, Seattle patients were enrolled and then followed longitudinally. Generated by immunoSEQ multiplex PCR, the TCRdb table keeps only in-frame clones and is missing some. Altogether tens of thousands of clones are present, around 89% being singletons, with the ten largest covering about 2.5%. This entry is derived from a study of blood T cell repertoires in COVID-19. Study-level information: Sources were T cells, B-cell-depleted T cells, or PBMCs; the material itself was cDNA or gDNA.

The germline V gene has CDR1 SGHRS and CDR2 YFSETQ. With 2 bases removed from V and 5 bases from J, the gap between germline ends came to 8 bases. The CDR3 has 12 amino acids. The chain recombines TRBV5-1 with TRBJ2-7; the D gene is possibly TRBD2 (6 bases). The TCR was taken from a man between 50 and 59 years old with COVID-19, enrolled during active disease. Sequenced input: peripheral blood. CDR3 DNA sequence: TGCGCCAGCAGCTTCGGGGGTAACGAGCAGTACTTC. Translating it yields CASSFGGNEQYF. The full variable domain, its missing parts supplied by reference TRBV5-1 and TRBJ2-7, is KAGVTQTPRYLIKTRGQQVTLSCSPISGHRSVSWYQQTPGQGLQFLFEYFSETQRNKGNFPGRFSGRQFSNSRSEMNVSTLELGDSALYLCASSFGGNEQYFGPGTRLTVT.